Given below is one T cell receptor beta chain in context. Its antigen is still unknown. Deletions cut 8 bases from V and 2 bases from J, with 18 bases between. The germline CDR1 and CDR2 sequences are LNHDA and SQIVND (reference sequence). The CDR3 runs to 15 residues. The data belong to a study of T cell responses to AZD1222 COVID-19 vaccine. Assay used: immunoSEQ multiplex PCR; TCRdb lists only in-frame clones, some missing. The sample carries tens of thousands of clones, 65% to 90% recorded once. Study-level results: Seropositive AZD1222 recipients at baseline numbered only five or six. Clonal diversity was possibly underestimated, and white British individuals and females predominated among donors. Receipt of two AZD1222 doses was followed by a rise in Spike-specific TCR breadth and depth.

The source is an adult in good health. Sequencing used peripheral blood, obtained on day 0 of AZD1222 vaccination. J is TRBJ1-1 and V is TRBV19; no reliable D call. CDR3 loop: CASRSLYILNTEAFF. The CDR3 nucleotides read TGTGCCAGTCGTTCCTTATACATCCTTAACACTGAAGCTTTCTTT.